What follows describes a single T cell receptor (beta chain). What it binds is unknown. This sample was included in a study of PD-1 blockade in classical Hodgkin lymphoma. Losses at the gene ends were 1 base for V and 2 bases for J; bases not matched to a gene: 2. This CDR3 is 15 amino acids long. Germline V lookup: CDR1 SGDLS, CDR2 YYNGEE. Relapses following autologous stem cell transplantation were seen in all patients, with brentuximab vedotin exposure varying. Best outcomes ranged across complete response, partial response and progressive disease. Overall study results and limits: Baseline TCR diversity was reportedly lower in newly diagnosed patients than in healthy donors. It was reported as lower still in relapsed/refractory patients.

Repertoires were generated with immunoSEQ multiplex PCR, while TCRdb's copy carries only in-frame clones and drops some. Of about 41,000 clones in the sample, around 75% were seen once. Specimen: peripheral blood mononuclear cells (PBMCs), collected at baseline. The TCR sequence derives from a human donor with classical Hodgkin lymphoma. The chain has TRBV9 and TRBJ2-3; 9 nucleotides line up with TRBD2. CDR3 in DNA: TGTGCCAGCAGCGTACTAGCGGGGTACACAGATACGCAGTATTTT. This gives the protein CASSVLAGYTDTQYF.